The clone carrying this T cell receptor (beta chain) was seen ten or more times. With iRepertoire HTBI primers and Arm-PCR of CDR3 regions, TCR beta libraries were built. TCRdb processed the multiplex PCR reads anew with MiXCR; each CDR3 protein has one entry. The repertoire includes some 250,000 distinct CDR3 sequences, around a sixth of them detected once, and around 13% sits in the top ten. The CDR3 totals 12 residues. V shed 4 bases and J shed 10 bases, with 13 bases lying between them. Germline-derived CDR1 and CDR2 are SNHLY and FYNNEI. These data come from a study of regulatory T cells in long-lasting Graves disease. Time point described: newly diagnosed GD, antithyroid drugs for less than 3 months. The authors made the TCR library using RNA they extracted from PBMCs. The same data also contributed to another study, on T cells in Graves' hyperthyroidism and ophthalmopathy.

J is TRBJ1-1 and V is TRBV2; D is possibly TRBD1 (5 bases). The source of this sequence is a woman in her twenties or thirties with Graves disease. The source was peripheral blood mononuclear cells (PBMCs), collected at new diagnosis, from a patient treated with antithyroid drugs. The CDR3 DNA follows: TGTGCCAGCAGTGGAGAAGGGGTAAGAGCTTTCTTT. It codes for CASSGEGVRAFF. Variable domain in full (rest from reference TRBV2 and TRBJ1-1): EPEVTQTPSHQVTQMGQEVILRCVPISNHLYFYWYRQILGQKVEFLVSFYNNEISEKSEIFDDQFSVERPDGSNFTLKIRSTKLEDSAMYFCASSGEGVRAFFGQGTRLTVV.